This T cell receptor beta chain originates from a study of regulatory T cells in long-lasting Graves disease. The CDR3 contains 21 residues. CDR1 MNHEY and CDR2 SVGEGT come from the germline V gene. Trimming took 2 bases from V and 1 from J; bases not matched to a gene: 15. The sample holds many counts of this clonotype. Construction of TCR beta libraries relied on iRepertoire HTBI primers and on Arm-PCR targeting CDR3 regions. From the multiplex PCR reads, TCRdb called clonotypes with MiXCR, one entry per CDR3 protein. The table includes around 400,000 distinct CDR3 sequences, 12% detected once. Time point here: newly diagnosed GD, antithyroid drugs for less than 3 months. The TCR library used RNA extracted from PBMCs. This sample was also put to use in a study of T cells in Graves' hyperthyroidism and ophthalmopathy. That work adds: An initial round of RT-PCR targeting the TCR CDR3 relied on the HTBI primer set.

This sequence originates from a woman under 30 with Graves disease. The gene calls are TRBV6-2 or TRBV6-3 and TRBJ2-6; 9 positions agree with TRBD1. This material consisted of peripheral blood mononuclear cells (PBMCs), taken at new diagnosis, from a patient treated with antithyroid drugs. CDR3 in DNA: TGTGCCAGCAGTTACGATTTCTGGAACAGGGGGCTGTGGTCTGGGGCCAACGTCCTGACTTTC. Its protein is CASSYDFWNRGLWSGANVLTF.